The 9 T cell receptor beta chains listed next were all sequenced from one sample in a study of OX40 agonist ivuxolimab in advanced cancers. TCRdb keeps only in-frame clones here, not all; method: immunoSEQ multiplex PCR. Found here are about 83,000 clones, around 84% of them singletons; the top ten hold approximately 1.7%. Sequenced material: CD4+ or CD8+ T cells sorted from blood, taken in a trial of the OX40 agonist ivuxolimab. The receptor set was obtained from an adult with an advanced solid tumor such as melanoma, head and neck, liver or kidney cancer.

The chain carries TRBV5-1 and TRBJ1-1; 8 bases are a match to TRBD1. Germline-derived CDR1 and CDR2 are SGHRS and YFSETQ. The V and J ends lost 3 bases and 4 bases, in that order; junction bases with no gene match: 2. The CDR3 is made up of 13 amino acids. The chain's CDR3 is CASSYTGGTEAFF. The CDR3 region has the DNA TGCGCCAGCAGCTATACAGGGGGCACTGAAGCTTTCTTT.

This clone was seen once. The CDR3 protein is CASSDPSRGRETQYF. Written as DNA, the CDR3 is TGTGCCAGCAGCGATCCTAGTAGGGGGAGGGAGACCCAGTACTTC. V and J are TRBV5-4 and TRBJ2-5; D assignment may be TRBD1 or TRBD2 (6 bases each). Deletions cut 4 bases from V and 5 bases from J, with 18 bases between. The CDR3 sequence is 15 residues long. Looked up from germline, CDR1 is SGHNT and CDR2 is YYREEE (reference sequence). The complete variable domain, with remaining parts taken from reference TRBV5-4 and TRBJ2-5, reads ETGVTQSPTHLIKTRGQQVTLRCSSQSGHNTVSWYQQALGQGPQFIFQYYREEENGRGNFPPRFSGLQFPNYSSELNVNALELDDSALYLCASSDPSRGRETQYFGPGTRLLVL.

The rearrangement joins TRBV10-3 to TRBJ2-2, with unresolved D. The germline CDR1 and CDR2 sequences are ENHRY and SYGVKD. The CDR3 loop spans 12 amino acids. Between the trimmed V and J ends, which lost 8 bases and 6 bases, there was a span of 10 bases. CDR3 sequence: CAIGVGSGELFF. CDR3 nucleotides: TGTGCCATCGGGGTCGGGTCCGGGGAGCTGTTTTTT.

This clone was seen just once. The chain joins TRBV5-1 to TRBJ2-1; 15 nucleotides align to TRBD2. V shed 4 bases, J shed 9 bases, and the junction held 8 bases outside the gene matches. CDR1 is SGHRS, CDR2 YFSETQ, per germline. This CDR3 spans 16 amino acids. CDR3 residues: CASSRRTSGGASEQFF. The DNA of the CDR3 is TGCGCCAGCAGCCGCCGGACTAGCGGGGGGGCAAGTGAGCAGTTCTTC.

The V and J genes are TRBV11-2 and TRBJ2-1; 10 nucleotides agree with TRBD1. Unmatched junction bases numbered 4, after V lost 3 bases and J lost 8 bases. Germline CDR1 and CDR2: SGHAT and FQNNGV. This CDR3 has 14 residues. This CDR3 is CASSLDRGTDEQFF. The CDR3 DNA reads TGTGCCAGCAGCTTGGACAGGGGGACAGATGAGCAGTTCTTC.

V and J are TRBV19 and TRBJ1-5; 8 bases are a match to TRBD1. This CDR3 is built from 21 residues. V trimming: 4 bases; J trimming: 1 base; junction bases outside the gene matches: 21. Germline V gene data show CDR1 as LNHDA and CDR2 as SQIVND (reference sequence). The CDR3 sequence is CASSNPQGADFGDLSNQPQHF. CDR3 nucleotide sequence: TGTGCCAGTAGTAATCCGCAGGGGGCGGATTTTGGCGATTTGAGCAATCAGCCCCAGCATTTT.

This clone was counted between two and nine times. The chain employs TRBV5-1 and TRBJ2-3, with D maybe TRBD2 (6 bases). This CDR3 is 14 amino acids long. V was clipped by 3 bases and J by 6 bases, with 14 bases between them. Germline CDR1 SGHRS, CDR2 YFSETQ. The CDR3 DNA reads TGCGCCAGCAGCTCTCAGCGGGCCTGGGATACGCAGTATTTT. Translation: CASSSQRAWDTQYF.

The CDR3 region is CASSFGDRNTEAFF. Here the CDR3 DNA reads TGTGCCAGCAGTTTTGGGGATCGGAACACTGAAGCTTTCTTT. V is TRBV28 and J is TRBJ1-1, with D uncertain. The CDR3 is made up of 14 amino acids. Trimming removed 3 bases from V and 1 base from J, with 9 bases in between. Germline lookup yields CDR1 MDHEN and CDR2 SYDVKM.

The CDR3 nucleotides read TGCGCCAGCAGCCAAGATCCCAGGTCCTACGAGCAGTACTTC. As protein: CASSQDPRSYEQYF. The J gene is TRBJ2-7, the V gene TRBV4-3; no firm D call. In germline, CDR1 is LGHNA, CDR2 YSLEER. The ends were cut back, 0 bases at V and 1 base at J, with 7 bases in the middle. The CDR3 runs 14 residues.